This passage covers 19 T cell receptor beta chains from one sample sequenced in a study of regulatory T cells in long-lasting Graves disease. This sample's time point: persistent/refractory GD, antithyroid drugs over 5 years with positive TRAb. Extracted PBMC RNA gave rise to the TCR library. Sequencing libraries for TCR beta were prepared with iRepertoire HTBI primers and Arm-PCR of CDR3 regions. MiXCR was run by TCRdb on the multiplex PCR reads, yielding one entry per CDR3 protein. Of roughly 400,000 distinct CDR3 sequences listed, under 25% were seen once; the top ten hold roughly 20%. This specimen was peripheral blood mononuclear cells (PBMCs), taken when the disease was refractory, from a patient treated with antithyroid drugs. These receptors were taken from a female donor with Graves disease.

In the case of this clonotype: A read error may be the cause here, since a much bigger clone is one base away. This chain connects TRBV7-2 to TRBJ2-7; TRBD1 or TRBD2 may be the D gene (5 bases each). CDR1 and CDR2 from the germline V gene are SGHTA and FQGNSA. CDR3 length: 15 residues. Trimming pared 1 base from V and 2 bases from J, leaving 12 bases between. CDR3 in DNA: TGTGCCAGCAGCTTAGGAGGGACCCCCGCCTACGAGCAGTACTTC. This translates into CASSLGGTPAYEQYF.

This clonotype has at least ten counts. The chain couples TRBV6-5 to TRBJ2-7; the D call may be TRBD1 or TRBD2 (5 bases each). V dropped 0 bases and J dropped 5 bases, with 17 bases sitting between them. The length of the CDR3 is 16 residues. Germline lookup yields CDR1 MNHEY and CDR2 SVGAGI. In DNA form, the CDR3 reads TGTGCCAGCAGTTACTCCATGGTTTGGGGGATCCACGAGCAGTACTTC. Its translation is CASSYSMVWGIHEQYF.

The gene calls are TRBV3-1 and TRBJ2-2; 11 bases are a match to TRBD1. The CDR3 is 16 amino acids. The V and J ends lost 4 bases and 6 bases, in that order; junction bases with no gene match: 7. Per the germline V gene, CDR1 is LGHDT and CDR2 is YNNKEL (reference sequence). CDR3: CASSLRDRGWSGELFF. CDR3 nucleotide sequence: TGTGCCAGCAGCCTACGGGACAGGGGGTGGTCCGGGGAGCTGTTTTTT.

This clonotype was seen ten or more times. This rearrangement joins TRBV7-2 to TRBJ2-7, with TRBD1 as a possible D gene (6 bases). CDR1 and CDR2 from the germline V gene are SGHTA and FQGNSA. Trimming cost V 5 bases and J 5 bases, with 22 bases left between them. CDR3 size: 16 residues. The CDR3 sequence: CASSGPDSGPRHEQYF. CDR3 nucleotide sequence: TGTGCCAGCAGCGGCCCGGACAGCGGCCCGAGGCACGAGCAGTACTTC.

Turning to this clonotype: At one end the junction does not follow the germline gene, possibly because of a read error. This sequence joins TRBV11-2 and TRBJ1-3; D is ambiguous. The CDR3 extends over 16 amino acids. Germline CDR1 SGHAT, CDR2 FQNNGV. This CDR3 reads CASSLDAQFSGNTIYF. As DNA, the CDR3 is TGTGCCAGCAGCCTAGACGCCCAGTTCTCTGGAAACACCATATATTTT.

This chain connects TRBV30 to TRBJ2-5, with a weak D call TRBD2 (6 bases). Germline CDR1 reads GTSNPN; CDR2 reads SVGIG (reference sequence). The CDR3 extends over 13 amino acids. V gave up 3 bases and J gave up 9 bases, with 17 bases separating them. CDR3 sequence reads: CAWREWSGESQYF. Written as DNA, the CDR3 is TGTGCCTGGAGAGAATGGTCGGGGGAGTCCCAGTACTTC.

This clonotype was detected only once. The genes are TRBV4-3 and TRBJ1-4; no reliable D call. The V gene's germline CDR1 is LGHNA and CDR2 YSLEER. The CDR3 sequence is 16 residues long. V was cut by 0 bases and J by 7 bases, with 15 bases left in between. The CDR3 DNA reads as TGCGCCAGCAGCCAAGATCTGGCCATGGGAGGTGAAAAACTGTTTTTT. Its protein is CASSQDLAMGGEKLFF.

This sequence joins TRBV20-1 and TRBJ2-5; 7 bases are a match to TRBD1. CDR1 is DFQATT and CDR2 is SNEGSKA in the germline V gene (reference sequence). This CDR3 is 14 amino acids long. With V trimmed by 4 bases and J by 2 bases, 7 bases remained unmatched. CDR3 DNA: TGCAGTGCTATCCGGGACAGAGAACAAGAGACCCAGTACTTC. This codes for CSAIRDREQETQYF.

This clonotype came up many times. The chain is built from TRBV7-2 and TRBJ1-5; D remains unclear. The germline CDR1 and CDR2 sequences are SGHTA and FQGNSA. The CDR3 has 12 amino acids. The germline V and J ends were trimmed by 3 bases and 9 bases, with 9 bases remaining between them. The DNA of the CDR3 is TGTGCCAGCAGCTTCGATGGACGGCCCCAGCATTTT. Amino acid sequence: CASSFDGRPQHF. The whole variable domain, filled in from reference TRBV7-2 and TRBJ1-5, reads GAGVSQSPSNKVTEKGKDVELRCDPISGHTALYWYRQSLGQGLEFLIYFQGNSAPDKSGLPSDRFSAERTGGSVSTLTIQRTQQEDSAVYLCASSFDGRPQHFGDGTRLSIL.

This clonotype appeared many times. This rearrangement joins TRBV28 to TRBJ1-6; possible D gene TRBD1, 6 bases. The CDR3 has 14 amino acids. V lost 5 bases, J lost 7 bases, and 12 bases lay in between. Germline V gives CDR1 MDHEN, CDR2 SYDVKM. The CDR3 sequence: CASSTGGWNSPLHF. The CDR3, as DNA: TGTGCCAGCAGTACTGGGGGCTGGAATTCACCCCTCCACTTT.

This clonotype was picked up many times. This chain joins TRBV18 and TRBJ1-1; perhaps TRBD1 as D (6 bases). The CDR3 consists of 12 residues. Germline V lookup: CDR1 KGHSH, CDR2 LQKENI. V lost 4 bases and J 3 bases, leaving 6 bases between the germline ends. The CDR3 protein is CASSRTDTEAFF. In nucleotides, the CDR3 is TGTGCCAGCTCACGGACAGACACTGAAGCTTTCTTT.

On this clonotype itself: It may be a read error: a sequence one base away is much more abundant. The chain is built from TRBV12-3 or TRBV12-4 and TRBJ1-1; no reliable D call. This CDR3 has 11 amino acids. This CDR3 reads CASRLEDLAFF. The CDR3 DNA is TGTGCCAGCAGATTAGAGGACTTAGCTTTCTTT.

This clonotype was picked up one time. CDR3: CASSFGTGGGQYF. In DNA form, the CDR3 reads TGTGCCAGCAGTTTCGGGACAGGGGGCGGGCAGTACTTC. The V call is TRBV27, the J call TRBJ2-7, with 12 positions matching TRBD1. There are 13 residues in the CDR3. Germline V CDR1 and CDR2: MNHEY, SMNVEV (reference sequence). J gave up 9 bases and V 3 bases, and 3 bases lay outside the gene matches.

This chain uses TRBV9 with TRBJ2-7; 8 nucleotides line up with TRBD2. This CDR3 contains 16 residues. Germline V gene sequence: CDR1 SGDLS, CDR2 YYNGEE. Unmatched junction bases numbered 8, after V lost 0 bases and J lost 3 bases. The CDR3 DNA reads as TGTGCCAGCAGCGTAGCTCCAAGCGGGAGTATCTACGAGCAGTACTTC. It encodes CASSVAPSGSIYEQYF.

This clonotype was detected a few times. The chain joins TRBV18 to TRBJ1-1, with 10 bases fitting TRBD1. Germline V gives CDR1 KGHSH, CDR2 LQKENI. The CDR3 runs 16 residues. V trimming: 6 bases; J trimming: 5 bases; junction bases outside the gene matches: 12. CDR3 sequence reads: CASSSALTGGVTEAFF. The CDR3 DNA reads TGTGCCAGCTCTTCGGCCTTGACAGGGGGCGTAACTGAAGCTTTCTTT.

As for this clonotype: A read error may be the cause here, since a much bigger clone is one base away. This chain joins TRBV12-3 or TRBV12-4 and TRBJ1-5; D perhaps matches TRBD1 (6 bases). The CDR3 has 12 amino acids. The V and J ends lost 5 bases and 10 bases respectively, with 12 bases between them. The CDR3 is CASSPVQGPQHF. For the CDR3, the DNA is TGTGCCAGCAGTCCTGTACAGGGCCCCCAGCATTTT.

This clonotype was seen many times. The rearrangement uses TRBV18 and TRBJ2-5; no clear D. From germline, CDR1 is KGHSH and CDR2 LQKENI. CDR3 length: 14 residues. Trimming took off 2 bases at V and 2 bases at J, with 9 bases between the two ends. The CDR3 region is CASSPKQKQETQYF. DNA of the CDR3: TGTGCCAGCTCACCAAAACAGAAACAAGAGACCCAGTACTTC.

There are many counts of this clonotype. CDR3 amino acids: CASSPNRDRGPNYGYTF. The CDR3 DNA follows: TGTGCCAGCAGCCCAAACCGGGACAGGGGGCCGAACTATGGCTACACCTTC. This chain links TRBV7-9 with TRBJ1-2; 12 positions match TRBD1. The V gene end was trimmed by 5 bases and the J gene end by 2 bases; junction bases not matched to a gene: 9. This CDR3 is 17 amino acids long. Germline assignment: CDR1 SEHNR and CDR2 FQNEAQ (reference sequence).

V usage is TRBV5-1 and J usage is TRBJ2-1; 7 bases line up with TRBD1. CDR1 SGHRS and CDR2 YFSETQ come from the germline V gene. Trimming at V came to 0 bases and at J to 6 bases, leaving 3 bases not matched to a gene. The CDR3 is 14 residues long. The DNA for the CDR3 is TGCGCCAGCAGCTTGGCCACAGGGGCCAATGAGCAGTTCTTC. It yields the protein CASSLATGANEQFF.